The 21 T cell receptor beta chains reported below all come from one sample, sequenced in a study of T cells in Graves' hyperthyroidism and ophthalmopathy. RNA transcripts were the template for amplifying TCR beta CDR3 regions. A set of HTBI primers served as the primers for a first-round RT-PCR of the TCR CDR3. TCRdb independently ran MiXCR on the multiplex PCR reads; one entry per CDR3 protein. The sample has a few hundred thousand distinct CDR3 sequences; 15% to 17% are singletons. Material for sequencing was blood. These receptors were taken from a woman aged 18-29 years with Graves' hyperthyroidism that later progressed to Graves' ophthalmopathy.

This clonotype was seen more than once but under ten times. The V and J genes are TRBV28 and TRBJ2-1, with TRBD2 identical over 8 bases. The germline V gene has CDR1 MDHEN and CDR2 SYDVKM. This CDR3 is built from 15 residues. The junction had 5 bases not matched to a gene; V was cut back by 3 bases and J by 4 bases. Here the CDR3 reads CASSFGGGGYNEQFF. CDR3 DNA: TGTGCCAGCAGTTTCGGGGGGGGGGGGTACAATGAGCAGTTCTTC.

This clonotype was recorded at least ten times. CDR3 region: CASSYRGRTSDTQYF. CDR3 DNA sequence: TGTGCCAGCAGTTACCGCGGGAGGACCTCAGATACGCAGTATTTT. The V gene is TRBV6-5, the J gene TRBJ2-3; 8 nucleotides match TRBD2. With V trimmed by 2 bases and J by 4 bases, 5 bases remained unmatched. The CDR3 has 15 amino acids. CDR1 and CDR2 from the germline V gene are MNHEY and SVGAGI.

This clonotype showed up just a few times. This rearrangement joins TRBV6-2 or TRBV6-3 to TRBJ2-3, with D possibly TRBD2 on 6 matching bases. Germline CDR1 is MNHEY and CDR2 is SVGEGT. V was clipped by 0 bases and J by 5 bases, with 9 bases between them. The CDR3 covers 14 residues. CDR3 nucleotide sequence: TGTGCCAGCAGTTACTCGACGGGACTAGATACGCAGTATTTT. Its translation: CASSYSTGLDTQYF.

The table lists this clonotype with many counts. V is TRBV2 and J is TRBJ2-1; TRBD1 matches at 7 bases. The CDR3 has 14 amino acids. Germline CDR1 SNHLY, CDR2 FYNNEI. The junction had 3 bases not matched to a gene; V was cut back by 2 bases and J by 5 bases. CDR3 in amino acids: CASSELDRDNEQFF. The CDR3 region has the DNA TGTGCCAGCAGTGAACTCGACAGGGACAATGAGCAGTTCTTC.

This rearrangement joins TRBV4-1 to TRBJ2-7; 7 bases map to TRBD1. The length of the CDR3 is 16 residues. Germline V gene data show CDR1 as MGHRA and CDR2 as YSYEKL. V dropped 1 base and J dropped 0; count of bases not matched to a gene: 6. In nucleotides, the CDR3 is TGCGCCAGCAGCCAAGGGGCAGGGGGAATCTCCTACGAGCAGTACTTC. This encodes CASSQGAGGISYEQYF.

This clonotype was seen ten or more times. V and J are TRBV30 and TRBJ2-7; D gene ambiguous. The CDR3 is 16 residues long. Per the germline V gene, CDR1 is GTSNPN and CDR2 is SVGIG (reference sequence). V gave up 0 bases and J gave up 2 bases, with 17 bases separating them. CDR3 in amino acids: CAWSVLRKVQTYEQYF. For the CDR3, the DNA is TGTGCCTGGAGTGTACTTAGAAAGGTTCAAACCTACGAGCAGTACTTC.

This clonotype was detected many times. The chain combines TRBV2 with TRBJ1-5, with a weak D call TRBD1 (5 bases). The CDR3 has 14 amino acids. Germline-derived CDR1 and CDR2 are SNHLY and FYNNEI. Trimming pared 6 bases from V and 5 bases from J, leaving 14 bases between. The CDR3 DNA reads TGTGCCAGCAGCGGCTTGGGGGGTGATCAGCCCCAGCATTTT. It codes for CASSGLGGDQPQHF.

This clonotype was seen many times. The V gene is TRBV2, the J gene TRBJ2-2; no clear D. V lost 6 bases and J lost 0, with 11 bases in between. The CDR3 runs 15 residues. Germline lookup yields CDR1 SNHLY and CDR2 FYNNEI. CDR3 coding DNA: TGTGCCAGCAGGGTAGGAGCGACGAACACCGGGGAGCTGTTTTTT. Translated, it gives CASRVGATNTGELFF.

In its sample, this clonotype was seen a few times. This rearrangement joins TRBV24-1 to TRBJ1-1; weak D call: TRBD1 (5 bases). V was shortened by 5 bases and J by 7 bases, with 16 bases between the two germline ends. The CDR3 runs 14 residues. Germline V lookup: CDR1 KGHDR, CDR2 SFDVKD. The CDR3 sequence is CATSASGRQGEAFF. In DNA, the CDR3 is TGTGCCACCAGTGCCTCTGGAAGGCAGGGTGAAGCTTTCTTT.

This clonotype was detected many times. The rearrangement links TRBV11-3 to TRBJ2-1; D is possibly TRBD2 (5 bases). The CDR3 length is 13 residues. CDR1 is SGHNT, CDR2 YENEEA, per germline. V shed 3 bases and J shed 9 bases, with 12 bases lying between them. CDR3 region: CASSFTGVSEQFF. The CDR3 bases are TGTGCCAGCAGCTTTACCGGGGTCAGTGAGCAGTTCTTC.

There are a few counts of this clonotype. The chain uses TRBV9 and TRBJ2-7; D unresolved. V was cut by 0 bases and J by 3 bases, with 4 bases left in between. Germline CDR1 reads SGDLS; CDR2 reads YYNGEE. CDR3 length: 12 amino acids. The DNA for the CDR3 is TGTGCCAGCAGCGTAGATGGCTACGAGCAGTACTTC. Translation: CASSVDGYEQYF.

The chain employs TRBV27 and TRBJ1-2; no clear D gene. Germline CDR1 reads MNHEY; CDR2 reads SMNVEV (reference sequence). The CDR3 has 11 amino acids. Trimming pared 6 bases from V and 7 bases from J, leaving 9 bases between. CDR3 sequence reads: CASRSISGYTF. DNA for the CDR3: TGTGCCAGCAGGAGTATAAGTGGCTACACCTTC.

This chain uses TRBV20-1 with TRBJ2-1; TRBD2 matches at 13 bases. With 1 base clipped from V and 1 base from J, the junction kept 7 bases outside the gene matches. Germline V gene data show CDR1 as DFQATT and CDR2 as SNEGSKA (reference sequence). The CDR3 spans 18 residues. The CDR3 DNA reads TGCAGTGCTAGAGCCCGAGGACTAGCGGGGGCTTCCTACAATGAGCAGTTCTTC. This translates into CSARARGLAGASYNEQFF.

This clonotype has ten or more counts. This sequence joins TRBV27 and TRBJ1-4, with 7 bases matching TRBD1. Germline V gives CDR1 MNHEY, CDR2 SMNVEV (reference sequence). This CDR3 spans 11 amino acids. Germline trimming cut 8 bases from V and 12 bases from J; bases unmatched to any gene: 6. CDR3 nucleotide sequence: TGTGCCAGCCTTGGCAGGGGGGAACTGTTTTTT. This encodes CASLGRGELFF.

This clonotype turned up a few times. The chain combines TRBV20-1 with TRBJ1-6; tentatively, D is TRBD1 (5 bases). The V gene lost 6 bases and the J gene lost 4 bases, with 13 bases spanning the gap. This CDR3 has 14 amino acids. CDR1 is DFQATT and CDR2 is SNEGSKA in the germline V gene (reference sequence). The CDR3 is CSATGGDYNSPLHF. The CDR3 nucleotides read TGCAGTGCCACCGGGGGGGATTATAATTCACCCCTCCACTTT.

This clonotype occurred a few times. The chain is built from TRBV5-1 and TRBJ2-5; 7 nucleotides align to TRBD2. The CDR3 has 16 amino acids. In germline, CDR1 is SGHRS, CDR2 YFSETQ. Germline trimming cut 0 bases from V and 3 bases from J; bases unmatched to any gene: 8. CDR3 sequence reads: CASSLGRGGTEETQYF. DNA for the CDR3: TGCGCCAGCAGCTTGGGAAGGGGAGGGACCGAAGAGACCCAGTACTTC.

This chain joins TRBV9 and TRBJ1-4; D not certain. The CDR3 consists of 15 residues. CDR1 SGDLS and CDR2 YYNGEE come from the germline V gene. V was clipped by 5 bases and J by 5 bases, with 16 bases between them. Written as DNA, the CDR3 is TGTGCCAGCAGTCCTTCCAACACTGGGAATGAAAAACTGTTTTTT. This sequence encodes CASSPSNTGNEKLFF.

In its sample, this clonotype was seen many times. The rearrangement links TRBV6-1 to TRBJ1-2; D gene uncertain. V was shortened by 0 bases and J by 8 bases, with 13 bases between the two germline ends. The CDR3 runs 14 residues. Germline-derived CDR1 and CDR2 are MNHNS and SASEGT. This CDR3 is CASSEASLVRGYTF. The DNA for the CDR3 is TGTGCCAGCAGTGAAGCGAGTCTCGTTCGGGGCTACACCTTC.

This clonotype was found many times. The CDR3 DNA sequence: TGCAGCGTTGAAGGGACAGGGGACATTCAGTACTTC. Translation: CSVEGTGDIQYF. The chain has TRBV29-1 and TRBJ2-4; 9 nucleotides line up with TRBD1. This CDR3 spans 12 amino acids. Per the germline V gene, CDR1 is SQVTM and CDR2 is ANQGSEA. The V gene end was trimmed by 1 base and the J gene end by 8 bases; junction bases not matched to a gene: 0.

The chain joins TRBV6-2 or TRBV6-3 to TRBJ2-7; D call uncertain. The length of the CDR3 is 14 residues. The V and J ends lost 6 bases and 1 base respectively, with 13 bases between them. Per the germline V gene, CDR1 is MNHEY and CDR2 is SVGEGT. This CDR3 is CASSQSSESYEQYF. In DNA form, the CDR3 reads TGTGCCAGCAGCCAATCGTCAGAATCCTACGAGCAGTACTTC.

This clonotype was found many times. This sequence joins TRBV3-1 and TRBJ2-7, with 9 bases aligning to TRBD2. The germline V gene encodes CDR1 LGHDT and CDR2 YNNKEL (reference sequence). The ends lost 3 bases at V and 6 bases at J; junction bases unmatched: 6. The CDR3 length is 14 residues. This CDR3 is CASSQREGPSEQYF. The CDR3 nucleotides are TGTGCCAGCAGCCAGCGGGAGGGCCCTAGCGAGCAGTACTTC.